The clone carrying this TCR beta chain has at least ten counts. The sample comes from a study of CD8+CD57+ T cells in acquired aplastic anemia. V gave up 5 bases and J gave up 4 bases, with 20 bases separating them. Germline assignment: CDR1 SGHVS and CDR2 FNYEAQ. This CDR3 is built from 16 residues. Previously, flow cytometry had revealed CD8+CD57+ cell expansion in the patients chosen for sequencing. TCR beta VDJ and CDR3 were profiled, and genomic DNA was the template. One entry per CDR3 protein, called by TCRdb with MiXCR from the reads. This repertoire shows 200,000 to 300,000 distinct CDR3 sequences, about 44% found once; its top ten account for about 7.8%.

The rearrangement uses TRBV7-6 and TRBJ1-1; D is perhaps TRBD1 (6 bases). This TCR came from a human donor with aplastic anemia. Source material: sorted CD4+, CD8+, or CD8+CD57+ T cells (not recorded which) from PBMCs. This CDR3 is CASSPRPGQGSTEAFF. The DNA of the CDR3 is TGTGCCAGCAGCCCACGCCCGGGGCAGGGGAGCACTGAAGCTTTCTTT.